Listed here is a single TCR beta chain. Libraries were prepared by immunoSEQ multiplex PCR; TCRdb keeps only in-frame clonotypes and omits some of them. The sample includes 950,000 to 1,100,000 clones, roughly 80% seen only once; the top ten take roughly 1.4%. These data are taken from a study of shared clonotypes between healthy human individuals. This clonotype was obtained from a man aged 18 to 29 in good health. The sample was memory CD4+ T cells sorted from blood. Subset denoted: CD45RA-negative fraction.

CDR3 region: CASSFRQGLYTDTQYF. The CDR3 DNA sequence: TGCGCCAGCAGCTTCAGACAGGGACTCTACACAGATACGCAGTATTTT. The chain uses TRBV5-1 and TRBJ2-3; possibly TRBD1 for D (7 bases). The CDR3 runs to 16 residues. Trimming shortened V by 2 bases and J by 2 bases, and 15 bases separated the two germline ends. Looked up from germline, CDR1 is SGHRS and CDR2 is YFSETQ.